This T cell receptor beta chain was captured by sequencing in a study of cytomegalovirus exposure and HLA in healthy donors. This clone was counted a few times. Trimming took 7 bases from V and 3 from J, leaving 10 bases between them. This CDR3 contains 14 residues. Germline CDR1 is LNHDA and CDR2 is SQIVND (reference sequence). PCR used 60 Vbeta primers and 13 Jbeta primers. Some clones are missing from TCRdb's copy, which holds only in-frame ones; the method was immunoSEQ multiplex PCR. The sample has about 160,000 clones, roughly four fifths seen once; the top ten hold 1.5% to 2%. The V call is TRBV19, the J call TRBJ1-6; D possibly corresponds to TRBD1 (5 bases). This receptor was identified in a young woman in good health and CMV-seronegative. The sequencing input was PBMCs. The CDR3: CASTLGGYNSPLHF. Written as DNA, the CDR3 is TGTGCCAGTACCCTGGGGGGCTATAATTCACCCCTCCACTTT. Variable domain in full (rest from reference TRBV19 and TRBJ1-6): DGGITQSPKYLFRKEGQNVTLSCEQNLNHDAMYWYRQDPGQGLRLIYYSQIVNDFQKGDIAEGYSVSREKKESFPLTVTSAQKNPTAFYLCASTLGGYNSPLHFGNGTRLTVT.